This TCR beta chain was captured in a study of T-cell memory formation after mild COVID-19. Trimming shortened V by 5 bases and J by 7 bases, and 14 bases separated the two germline ends. The CDR3 sequence is 13 residues long. Per germline, CDR1 SGHDN and CDR2 FVKESK. TCRdb itself ran the 5' RACE reads through MiXCR, one entry per CDR3 protein. The table has around 500,000 distinct CDR3 sequences, roughly 20% seen once. The sequence derives from an adult woman who had mild COVID-19 (a few samples of this study predate the infection). Cell type and time point are not known. V is TRBV14 and J is TRBJ1-1; D is unclear. The sequenced material came from PBMCs or a T cell subset sorted from them (not recorded which). The CDR3 reads CASSARSQIEAFF. CDR3 coding DNA: TGTGCCAGCAGCGCGAGAAGCCAGATTGAAGCTTTCTTT.